These 16 T cell receptor beta chains share one sample of origin, sequenced in a study of beta chain features in type 1 diabetes. Study-wide results and caveats: Moderate yet significant TCRB CDR3 shortening was seen in Type 1 diabetes patients in all four CD4+ subsets.

cDNA synthesis used the whole RNA isolate, giving expressed TCRB sequences. Sequencing used immunoSEQ multiplex PCR; TCRdb keeps in-frame clones, though not all of them. The sample carries some 330,000 clones, roughly an eighth recorded once. Antigen specificity for these receptors is unknown. The source material was naive CD4+ T cells from blood. Receptors originate from a woman aged 18-29 years with type 1 diabetes.

This clone was detected only a few times. The DNA for the CDR3 is TGTGCCAGCAGCAGATCCTCGGTAAATGAGCAGTTCTTC. Its translation is CASSRSSVNEQFF. The chain combines TRBV7-3 with TRBJ2-1; D gene unclear. Per the germline V gene, CDR1 is SGHTA and CDR2 is FQGTGA. The CDR3 is 13 residues long. V lost 5 bases and J 7 bases, leaving 12 bases between the germline ends.

This clone was counted between two and nine times. The V call is TRBV15, the J call TRBJ1-2, with D possibly TRBD1 on 5 matching bases. The V gene's germline CDR1 is LNHNV and CDR2 YYDKDF (reference sequence). Trimming pared 1 base from V and 11 bases from J, leaving 17 bases between. This CDR3 is built from 14 residues. Written as DNA, the CDR3 is TGTGCCACCAGCAGAGTGGACGGACATGTGGGATACACCTTC. The encoded protein is CATSRVDGHVGYTF.

The chain joins TRBV7-9 to TRBJ2-7, with unresolved D. Germline-derived CDR1 and CDR2 are SEHNR and FQNEAQ (reference sequence). This CDR3 region has 12 residues. V was clipped by 3 bases and J by 3 bases, with 6 bases between them. As DNA, the CDR3 is TGTGCCAGCAGCTTTTCCCTCTACGAGCAGTACTTC. Its translation is CASSFSLYEQYF.

A word on this clone: At one boundary the junction diverges from the germline segment, which might be a read error. This sequence joins TRBV7-7 and TRBJ2-1; 12 bases line up with TRBD2. Germline V lookup: CDR1 SSHAT, CDR2 FNYEAQ (reference sequence). This CDR3 is 16 amino acids long. CDR3 nucleotide sequence: TGTGCTAGCAGCACGACTAGCGGGAGCTCCTACAATGAGCAGTTCTTC. Its protein is CASSTTSGSSYNEQFF. Variable domain in full (rest from reference TRBV7-7 and TRBJ2-1): GAGVSQSPRYKVTKRGQDVTLRCDPISSHATLYWYQQALGQGPEFLTYFNYEAQPDKSGLPSDRFSAERPEGSISTLTIQRTEQRDSAMYRCASSTTSGSSYNEQFFGPGTRLTVL.

The chain combines TRBV5-1 with TRBJ1-2; 9 nucleotides align to TRBD1. The J segment lost 8 bases and the V segment lost 8 bases, leaving 13 bases of the junction unmatched. This CDR3 contains 14 residues. From germline, CDR1 is SGHRS and CDR2 YFSETQ. The CDR3 region is CASSTGGGGGGYTF. CDR3 DNA: TGCGCCAGTTCGACAGGGGGTGGCGGCGGGGGCTACACCTTC.

The chain carries TRBV7-2 and TRBJ2-7; 7 bases map to TRBD1. The CDR3 is 13 residues long. The V segment lost 4 bases and the J segment 1 base; nucleotides outside the gene matches: 1. The germline gives CDR1 SGHTA, CDR2 FQGNSA. In nucleotides, the CDR3 is TGTGCCAGCAGCTCGGGACAGTCCTACGAGCAGTACTTC. Amino acid sequence: CASSSGQSYEQYF.

With respect to this clone: The same CDR3 is also encoded by other DNA sequences in this sample. The rearrangement uses TRBV13 and TRBJ1-2; D is perhaps TRBD1 (5 bases). Trimming removed 0 bases at V and 7 bases at J, with 6 bases between. The germline V gene encodes CDR1 PRHDT and CDR2 FYEKMQ (reference sequence). CDR3 size: 12 residues. CDR3 residues: CASSLGRGGYTF. CDR3 DNA sequence: TGTGCCAGCAGCTTAGGAAGGGGTGGCTACACCTTC. Complete variable domain (other parts from reference TRBV13 and TRBJ1-2): AAGVIQSPRHLIKEKRETATLKCYPIPRHDTVYWYQQGPGQDPQFLISFYEKMQSDKGSIPDRFSAQQFSDYHSELNMSSLELGDSALYFCASSLGRGGYTFGSGTRLTVV.

V and J are TRBV27 and TRBJ2-1; 14 bases map to TRBD2. CDR1 is MNHEY and CDR2 is SMNVEV in the germline V gene (reference sequence). J lost 9 bases, V lost 1 base, and 5 bases had no gene match. This CDR3 has 16 amino acids. The CDR3 nucleotides are TGTGCCAGCAGTTTATACGGACTAGCGGGAGGTGTTGAGCAGTTCTTC. Protein sequence: CASSLYGLAGGVEQFF.

The genes are TRBV15 and TRBJ2-5; 7 nucleotides match TRBD1. Germline trimming cut 0 bases from V and 5 bases from J; bases unmatched to any gene: 6. This CDR3 comprises 15 residues. CDR1 and CDR2 (germline): LNHNV, YYDKDF (reference sequence). The DNA of the CDR3 is TGTGCCACCAGCAGAGATAGGATAGGGGGCGAGACCCAGTACTTC. This gives the protein CATSRDRIGGETQYF.

This clone came up a few times. The CDR3 nucleotides are TGTGCCAGCACCCCGTGGGGGGGTCGGAGCTACACCTTC. The encoded protein is CASTPWGGRSYTF. The V call is TRBV7-2, the J call TRBJ1-2; D might be TRBD1 (5 bases). This CDR3 contains 13 residues. The V gene lost 7 bases and the J gene lost 9 bases, with 18 bases spanning the gap. CDR1 is SGHTA, CDR2 FQGNSA, per germline.

This chain links TRBV4-3 with TRBJ2-3; D is possibly TRBD2 (6 bases). The germline CDR1 and CDR2 sequences are LGHNA and YSLEER. Trimming took off 0 bases at V and 2 bases at J, with 15 bases between the two ends. This CDR3 has 17 residues. The CDR3, as DNA: TGCGCCAGCAGCCAAGAGATTGGAGCGGGCCCCACAGATACGCAGTATTTT. Protein product: CASSQEIGAGPTDTQYF.

V is TRBV18 and J is TRBJ2-1, with D possibly matching TRBD1 (6 bases). Germline CDR1 reads KGHSH; CDR2 reads LQKENI. Trimming stripped 2 bases from V and 8 bases from J, with 16 bases between. The CDR3 has 15 residues. The CDR3 here is CASSPSGAEVDEQFF. The CDR3 coding sequence is TGTGCCAGCTCACCATCAGGGGCCGAGGTGGATGAGCAGTTCTTC.

The chain joins TRBV7-9 to TRBJ2-7; D is unclear. The germline CDR1 and CDR2 sequences are SEHNR and FQNEAQ (reference sequence). This CDR3 is built from 14 residues. V gave up 5 bases and J gave up 1 base, with 12 bases separating them. DNA of the CDR3: TGTGCCAGCAGCCCTAGAGTGCAGTCCTACGAGCAGTACTTC. Its protein product is CASSPRVQSYEQYF.

This clone was counted only a few times. The chain employs TRBV28 and TRBJ2-1; 7 nucleotides line up with TRBD2. Germline CDR1 MDHEN, CDR2 SYDVKM. Germline trimming cut 2 bases from V and 9 bases from J; bases unmatched to any gene: 10. CDR3 size: 15 residues. The CDR3 nucleotides read TGTGCCAGCAGTTTAGCAGCGGGGACCGTCAGTGAGCAGTTCTTC. Protein: CASSLAAGTVSEQFF.

V gene TRBV7-9 combines with J gene TRBJ2-5, with a tentative D call TRBD1 (6 bases). Germline assignment: CDR1 SEHNR and CDR2 FQNEAQ (reference sequence). Trimming removed 6 bases at V and 5 bases at J, with 13 bases between. The CDR3 spans 13 residues. The CDR3 here is CASSFPGDETQYF. The CDR3 DNA is TGTGCCAGCAGTTTCCCAGGGGATGAGACCCAGTACTTC.

This clone was detected a few times. CDR3 region: CASSPTGSTRVYNEQFF. The DNA of the CDR3 is TGTGCCAGCAGCCCGACCGGGTCGACTAGAGTCTACAATGAGCAGTTCTTC. The genes are TRBV5-4 and TRBJ2-1, with D perhaps matching TRBD2 (6 bases). Germline V lookup: CDR1 SGHNT, CDR2 YYREEE (reference sequence). The CDR3 runs 17 residues. V was clipped by 4 bases and J by 3 bases, with 20 bases between them. Variable domain in full (rest from reference TRBV5-4 and TRBJ2-1): ETGVTQSPTHLIKTRGQQVTLRCSSQSGHNTVSWYQQALGQGPQFIFQYYREEENGRGNFPPRFSGLQFPNYSSELNVNALELDDSALYLCASSPTGSTRVYNEQFFGPGTRLTVL.